The 16 T cell receptor beta chains presented below share a single source sample, sequenced in a study of blood T cell repertoires in COVID-19. Sequenced by immunoSEQ multiplex PCR; TCRdb stores in-frame clones only, minus some. The data hold about 74,000 clones, with about nine tenths observed a single time. The sample consisted of peripheral blood. The receptors shown here come from a woman aged 80 or over with active or convalescent COVID-19.

CDR3 nucleotides: TGCGCCAGCTCGTCAACCCCCGGCCCGTCAGGTTTAGCCAAAAACATTCAGTACTTC. Translated, it gives CASSSTPGPSGLAKNIQYF. The rearrangement joins TRBV23-1 to TRBJ2-4; no definite D call. TRBV23-1 is an ORF, with its function uncertain. The germline V and J ends were trimmed by 8 bases and 0 bases, with 26 bases remaining between them. The CDR3 contains 19 residues.

The chain uses TRBV7-9 and TRBJ1-6; the D gene is possibly TRBD1 (6 bases). Germline V gene sequence: CDR1 SEHNR, CDR2 FQNEAQ (reference sequence). CDR3 size: 14 residues. Trimming cost V 5 bases and J 7 bases, with 12 bases left between them. The CDR3 loop is CASSGGQRNSPLHF. The CDR3 DNA reads TGTGCCAGCAGCGGAGGACAGAGGAATTCACCCCTCCACTTT.

The V call is TRBV24-1, the J call TRBJ1-2; no clear D. This CDR3 contains 12 residues. CDR1 KGHDR and CDR2 SFDVKD come from the germline V gene. V lost 4 bases, J lost 5 bases, and 7 bases lay in between. The chain's CDR3 is CATSDRFYGYTF. The CDR3 DNA sequence: TGTGCCACCAGTGACCGTTTTTATGGCTACACCTTC.

The chain uses TRBV27 and TRBJ1-3; TRBD1 matches 8 bases. The CDR3 totals 14 residues. Germline values: CDR1 MNHEY, CDR2 SMNVEV (reference sequence). Losses at the gene ends were 6 bases for V and 2 bases for J; bases not matched to a gene: 3. The CDR3 protein is CASRKTGAGNTIYF. The CDR3 bases are TGTGCCAGCAGGAAGACAGGGGCTGGAAACACCATATATTTT.

The chain carries TRBV7-2 and TRBJ1-5, with a weak D call TRBD1 (6 bases). The CDR3 is made up of 13 amino acids. V lost 8 bases and J 7 bases, leaving 15 bases between the germline ends. Germline loops: CDR1 SGHTA, CDR2 FQGNSA. The CDR3 is CASGTRGNQPQHF. DNA of the CDR3: TGTGCCAGCGGAACAAGGGGGAACCAGCCCCAGCATTTT.

V and J are TRBV11-2 and TRBJ2-3; 7 bases are shared with TRBD1. Unmatched junction bases numbered 13, after V lost 3 bases and J lost 4 bases. The CDR3 runs to 17 residues. Germline values: CDR1 SGHAT, CDR2 FQNNGV. CDR3 nucleotides: TGTGCCAGCAGCTTCGAGACGGACACCAGGGGGTCAGATACGCAGTATTTT. Translation gives CASSFETDTRGSDTQYF. Full variable domain (remainder filled in from reference TRBV11-2 and TRBJ2-3): EAGVAQSPRYKIIEKRQSVAFWCNPISGHATLYWYQQILGQGPKLLIQFQNNGVVDDSQLPKDRFSAERLKGVDSTLKIQPAKLEDSAVYLCASSFETDTRGSDTQYFGPGTRLTVL.

The chain uses TRBV30 and TRBJ2-1; D not resolved. V gave up 0 bases and J gave up 7 bases, with 4 bases separating them. CDR1 and CDR2 from the germline V gene are GTSNPN and SVGIG (reference sequence). The CDR3 consists of 11 residues. The CDR3 DNA reads TGTGCCTGGAGTGTACAAAATGAGCAGTTCTTC. As protein: CAWSVQNEQFF.

The rearrangement uses TRBV14 and TRBJ2-7; D not certain. The CDR3 loop spans 14 amino acids. The V gene lost 1 base and the J gene lost 6 bases, with 13 bases spanning the gap. The germline CDR1 and CDR2 sequences are SGHDN and FVKESK. The CDR3 sequence: CASSQVNRRSEQYF. The DNA for the CDR3 is TGTGCCAGCAGCCAAGTAAACCGAAGGAGCGAGCAGTACTTC.

The chain recombines TRBV10-2 with TRBJ1-5, with 8 bases matching TRBD1. The V gene end was trimmed by 3 bases and the J gene end by 5 bases; junction bases not matched to a gene: 9. The germline CDR1 and CDR2 sequences are WSHSY and SAAADI. The CDR3 is 16 residues long. CDR3 DNA: TGCGCCAGCAGTGATGGGCCCGACAGGGGACATCAGCCCCAGCATTTT. Protein sequence: CASSDGPDRGHQPQHF.

This clone is a singleton in its sample. Written as DNA, the CDR3 is TGTGCCATCCAAGGGGACAGGGGGCAAACTGAAGCTTTCTTT. This encodes CAIQGDRGQTEAFF. The V call is TRBV10-3, the J call TRBJ1-1, with 12 bases that match TRBD1. The CDR3 is 14 amino acids. The trim removed 8 bases at V and 5 bases at J, leaving 6 bases unmatched. The germline V gene has CDR1 ENHRY and CDR2 SYGVKD.

The chain combines TRBV5-1 with TRBJ1-1, with TRBD1 identical over 8 bases. V shed 0 bases, J shed 1 base, and the junction held 5 bases outside the gene matches. The CDR3 is 16 amino acids. Per germline, CDR1 SGHRS and CDR2 YFSETQ. CDR3 bases: TGCGCCAGCAGCTTGGAGCAGGGGGCGCAGAACACTGAAGCTTTCTTT. Its protein is CASSLEQGAQNTEAFF.

V is TRBV5-1 and J is TRBJ1-2, with D possibly being TRBD1 (6 bases). The CDR3 runs 13 residues. V was cut by 5 bases and J by 4 bases, with 12 bases left in between. CDR1 is SGHRS, CDR2 YFSETQ, per germline. The CDR3 protein is CASRLQGGYGYTF. CDR3 DNA sequence: TGCGCCAGCAGACTACAGGGTGGCTATGGCTACACCTTC.

This chain links TRBV2 with TRBJ2-5, with a tentative D call TRBD2 (6 bases). This CDR3 has 15 residues. Trimming shortened V by 4 bases and J by 5 bases, and 17 bases separated the two germline ends. Germline V gene sequence: CDR1 SNHLY, CDR2 FYNNEI. CDR3 sequence (DNA): TGTGCCAGCAGTGTTAGCGGACCCCAAGGGGAGACCCAGTACTTC. Its protein product is CASSVSGPQGETQYF. The variable domain in full, completed from reference TRBV2 and TRBJ2-5, reads EPEVTQTPSHQVTQMGQEVILRCVPISNHLYFYWYRQILGQKVEFLVSFYNNEISEKSEIFDDQFSVERPDGSNFTLKIRSTKLEDSAMYFCASSVSGPQGETQYFGPGTRLLVL.

The V call is TRBV3-1 (or the pseudogene TRBV3-2), the J call TRBJ1-4; 8 positions match TRBD1. V shed 2 bases and J 6 bases; nucleotides not matched to a gene: 5. Germline V lookup: CDR1 LGHDT, CDR2 YNNKEL (reference sequence). The CDR3 covers 15 residues. In nucleotides, the CDR3 is TGTGCCAGCAGCCAATGGGACAGGACATATGAAAAACTGTTTTTT. It codes for CASSQWDRTYEKLFF.

The chain has TRBV18 and TRBJ2-7, with a possible D match to TRBD1 (6 bases). Germline V gene data show CDR1 as KGHSH and CDR2 as LQKENI. Deletions cut 4 bases from V and 0 bases from J, with 16 bases between. The CDR3 runs 16 residues. In nucleotides, the CDR3 is TGTGCCAGCTCACTCGGACAGCCATCGAGCTCCTACGAGCAGTACTTC. This gives the protein CASSLGQPSSSYEQYF. Drawing the rest from reference TRBV18 and TRBJ2-7, the complete variable domain is NAGVMQNPRHLVRRRGQEARLRCSPMKGHSHVYWYRQLPEEGLKFMVYLQKENIIDESGMPKERFSAEFPKEGPSILRIQQVVRGDSAAYFCASSLGQPSSSYEQYFGPGTRLTVT.

This chain links TRBV6-6 with TRBJ1-5; possible D gene TRBD1, 6 bases. V was clipped by 5 bases and J by 2 bases, with 19 bases between them. CDR1 is MNHNY, CDR2 SVGAGI, per germline (reference sequence). The CDR3 runs to 17 residues. CDR3 in DNA: TGTGCCAGCAGTCCCCAACAGGGCGGGCGTGGCAATCAGCCCCAGCATTTT. This translates into CASSPQQGGRGNQPQHF.